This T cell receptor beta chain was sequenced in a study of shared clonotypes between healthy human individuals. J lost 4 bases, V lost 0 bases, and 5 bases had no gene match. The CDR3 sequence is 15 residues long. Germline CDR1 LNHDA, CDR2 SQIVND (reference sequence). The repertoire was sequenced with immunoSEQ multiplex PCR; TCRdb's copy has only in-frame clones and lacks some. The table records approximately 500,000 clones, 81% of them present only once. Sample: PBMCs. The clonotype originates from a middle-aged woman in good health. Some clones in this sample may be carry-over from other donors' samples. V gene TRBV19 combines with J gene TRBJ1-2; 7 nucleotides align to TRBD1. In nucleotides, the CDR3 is TGTGCCAGTAGTATAGAAGGGGGCCGGCCCTATGGCTACACCTTC. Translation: CASSIEGGRPYGYTF. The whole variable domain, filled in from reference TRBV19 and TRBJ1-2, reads DGGITQSPKYLFRKEGQNVTLSCEQNLNHDAMYWYRQDPGQGLRLIYYSQIVNDFQKGDIAEGYSVSREKKESFPLTVTSAQKNPTAFYLCASSIEGGRPYGYTFGSGTRLTVV.